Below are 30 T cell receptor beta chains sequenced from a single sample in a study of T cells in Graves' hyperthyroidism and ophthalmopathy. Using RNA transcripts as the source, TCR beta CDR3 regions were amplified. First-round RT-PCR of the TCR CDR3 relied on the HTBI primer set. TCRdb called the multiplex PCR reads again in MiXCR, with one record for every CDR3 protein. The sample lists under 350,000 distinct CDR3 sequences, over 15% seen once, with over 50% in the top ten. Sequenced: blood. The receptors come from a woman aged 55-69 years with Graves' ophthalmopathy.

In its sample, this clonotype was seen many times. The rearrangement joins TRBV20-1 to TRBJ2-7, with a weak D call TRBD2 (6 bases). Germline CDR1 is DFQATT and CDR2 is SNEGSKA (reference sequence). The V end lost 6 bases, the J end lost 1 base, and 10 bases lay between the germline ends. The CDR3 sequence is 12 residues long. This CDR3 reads CSASGESYEQYF. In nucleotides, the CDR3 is TGCAGTGCGTCGGGGGAATCCTACGAGCAGTACTTC.

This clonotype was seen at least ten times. CDR3 region: CASRPWDRSGETQYF. The CDR3 region has the DNA TGTGCCAGCAGGCCATGGGACCGCTCGGGAGAGACCCAGTACTTC. The chain joins TRBV28 to TRBJ2-5; D possibly uses TRBD1 or TRBD2 (5 bases each). The germline V gene encodes CDR1 MDHEN and CDR2 SYDVKM. Trimming shortened V by 6 bases and J by 4 bases, and 18 bases separated the two germline ends. This CDR3 spans 15 amino acids.

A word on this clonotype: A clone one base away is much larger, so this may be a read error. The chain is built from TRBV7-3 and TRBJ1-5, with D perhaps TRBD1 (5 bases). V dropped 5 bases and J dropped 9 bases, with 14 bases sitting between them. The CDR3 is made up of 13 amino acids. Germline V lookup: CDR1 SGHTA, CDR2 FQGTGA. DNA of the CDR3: TGTGCCAGCAGCCCCACAGGTGGCGGGCCCCAGCATTTT. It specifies CASSPTGGGPQHF.

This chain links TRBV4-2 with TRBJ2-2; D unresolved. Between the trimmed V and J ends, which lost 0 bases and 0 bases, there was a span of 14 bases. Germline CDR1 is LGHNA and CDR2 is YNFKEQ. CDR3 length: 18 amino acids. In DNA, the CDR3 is TGTGCCAGCAGCCAAGAAATCACAATACCCGCGAACACCGGGGAGCTGTTTTTT. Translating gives CASSQEITIPANTGELFF.

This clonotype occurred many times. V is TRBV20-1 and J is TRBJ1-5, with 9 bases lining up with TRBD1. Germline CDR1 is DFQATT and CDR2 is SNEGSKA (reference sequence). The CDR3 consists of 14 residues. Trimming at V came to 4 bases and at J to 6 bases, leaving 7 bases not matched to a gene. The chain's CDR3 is CSAKRTGVFQPQHF. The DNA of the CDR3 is TGCAGTGCTAAAAGGACAGGGGTATTTCAGCCCCAGCATTTT.

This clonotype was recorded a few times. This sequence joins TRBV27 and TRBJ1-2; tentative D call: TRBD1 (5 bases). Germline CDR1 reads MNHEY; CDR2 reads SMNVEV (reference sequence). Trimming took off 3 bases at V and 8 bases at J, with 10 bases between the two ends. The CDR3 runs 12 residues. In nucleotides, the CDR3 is TGTGCCAGCAGTTTTCAGGGAGGAGGCTACACCTTC. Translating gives CASSFQGGGYTF.

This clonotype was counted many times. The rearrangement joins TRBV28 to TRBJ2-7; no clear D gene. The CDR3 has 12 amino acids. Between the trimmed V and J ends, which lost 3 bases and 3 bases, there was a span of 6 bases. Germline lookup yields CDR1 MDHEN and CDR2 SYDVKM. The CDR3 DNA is TGTGCCAGCAGTTTGCGGAACTACGAGCAGTACTTC. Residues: CASSLRNYEQYF. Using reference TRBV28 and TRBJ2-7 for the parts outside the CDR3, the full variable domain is DVKVTQSSRYLVKRTGEKVFLECVQDMDHENMFWYRQDPGLGLRLIYFSYDVKMKEKGDIPEGYSVSREKKERFSLILESASTNQTSMYLCASSLRNYEQYFGPGTRLTVT.

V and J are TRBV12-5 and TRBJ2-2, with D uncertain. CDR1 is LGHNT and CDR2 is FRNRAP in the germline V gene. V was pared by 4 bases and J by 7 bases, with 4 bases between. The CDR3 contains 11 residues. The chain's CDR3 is CASGWFGELFF. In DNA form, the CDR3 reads TGTGCTAGTGGTTGGTTCGGGGAGCTGTTTTTT.

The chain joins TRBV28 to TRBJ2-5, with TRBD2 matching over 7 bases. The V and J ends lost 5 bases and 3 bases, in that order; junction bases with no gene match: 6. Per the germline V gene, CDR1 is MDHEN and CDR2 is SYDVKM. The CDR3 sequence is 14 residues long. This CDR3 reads CASSPPGLEETQYF. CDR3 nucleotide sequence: TGTGCCAGCAGTCCCCCCGGACTAGAAGAGACCCAGTACTTC.

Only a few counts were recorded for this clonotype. The CDR3 region is CASSLVLAKNIQYF. The CDR3 DNA reads as TGTGCCAGCAGCTTAGTTCTGGCCAAAAACATTCAGTACTTC. V and J are TRBV7-2 and TRBJ2-4; D not resolved. The V end lost 1 base, the J end lost 1 base, and 5 bases lay between the germline ends. The germline CDR1 and CDR2 sequences are SGHTA and FQGNSA. The CDR3 extends over 14 amino acids.

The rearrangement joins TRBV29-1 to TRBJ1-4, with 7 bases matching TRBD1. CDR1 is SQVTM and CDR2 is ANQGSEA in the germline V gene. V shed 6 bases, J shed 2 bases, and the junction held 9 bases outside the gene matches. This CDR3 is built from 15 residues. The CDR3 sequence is CSVRGQSATNEKLFF. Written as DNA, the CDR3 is TGCAGCGTGAGGGGACAGAGCGCTACTAATGAAAAACTGTTTTTT.

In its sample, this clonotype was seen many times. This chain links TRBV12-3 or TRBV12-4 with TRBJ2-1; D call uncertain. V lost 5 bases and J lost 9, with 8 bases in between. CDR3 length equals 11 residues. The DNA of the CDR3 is TGTGCCAGCAGTCCCAACCGTGAGCAGTTCTTC. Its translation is CASSPNREQFF.

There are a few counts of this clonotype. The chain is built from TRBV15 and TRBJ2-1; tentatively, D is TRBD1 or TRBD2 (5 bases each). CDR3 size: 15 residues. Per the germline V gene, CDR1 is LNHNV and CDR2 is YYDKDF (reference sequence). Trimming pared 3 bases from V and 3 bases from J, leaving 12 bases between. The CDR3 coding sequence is TGTGCCACCAGCAGCCGGGACGGCCTCTACAATGAGCAGTTCTTC. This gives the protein CATSSRDGLYNEQFF.

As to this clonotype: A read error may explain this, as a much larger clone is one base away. CDR3 sequence (DNA): TGCGCCAGCAGCTTGGAATTCCTTAGGCCCACTTACTCGGAAAAAGAGACCCAGTACTTC. Its protein product is CASSLEFLRPTYSEKETQYF. The rearrangement uses TRBV5-1 and TRBJ2-5, with D unclear. The CDR3 runs to 20 residues. The V end was cut by 0 bases, the J end by 3 bases, with 27 bases between. Per the germline V gene, CDR1 is SGHRS and CDR2 is YFSETQ.

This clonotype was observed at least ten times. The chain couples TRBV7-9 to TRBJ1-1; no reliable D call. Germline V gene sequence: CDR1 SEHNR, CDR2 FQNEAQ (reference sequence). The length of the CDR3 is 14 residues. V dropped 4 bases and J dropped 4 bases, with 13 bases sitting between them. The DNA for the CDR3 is TGTGCCAGCAGCTCCCTCCAACCGGTCACTGAAGCTTTCTTT. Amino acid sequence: CASSSLQPVTEAFF.

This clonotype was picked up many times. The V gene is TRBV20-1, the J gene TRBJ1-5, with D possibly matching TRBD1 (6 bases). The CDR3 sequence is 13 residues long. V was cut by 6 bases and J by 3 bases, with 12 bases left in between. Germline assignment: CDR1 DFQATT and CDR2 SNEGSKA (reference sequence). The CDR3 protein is CSATTGINQPQHF. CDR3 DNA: TGCAGTGCGACGACAGGTATCAATCAGCCCCAGCATTTT.

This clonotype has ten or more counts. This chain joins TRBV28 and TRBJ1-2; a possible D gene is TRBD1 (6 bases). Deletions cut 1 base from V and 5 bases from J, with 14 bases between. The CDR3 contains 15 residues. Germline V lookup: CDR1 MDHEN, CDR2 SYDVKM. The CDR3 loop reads CASSLSRQVSYGYTF. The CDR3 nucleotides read TGTGCCAGCAGTTTATCTCGACAGGTCTCATATGGCTACACCTTC.

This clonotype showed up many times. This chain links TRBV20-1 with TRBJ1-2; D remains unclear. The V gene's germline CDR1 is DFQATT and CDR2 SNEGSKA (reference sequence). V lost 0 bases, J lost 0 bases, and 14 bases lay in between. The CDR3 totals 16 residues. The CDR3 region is CSARDGELEANYGYTF. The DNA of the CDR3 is TGCAGTGCTAGAGATGGGGAACTTGAAGCTAACTATGGCTACACCTTC.

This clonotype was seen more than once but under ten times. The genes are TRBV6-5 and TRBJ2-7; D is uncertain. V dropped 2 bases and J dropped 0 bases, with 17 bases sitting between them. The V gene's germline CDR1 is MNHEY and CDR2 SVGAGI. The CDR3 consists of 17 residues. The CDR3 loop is CASSYVPTPPLSYEQYF. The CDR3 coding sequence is TGTGCCAGCAGTTACGTCCCTACTCCACCCCTCTCCTACGAGCAGTACTTC.

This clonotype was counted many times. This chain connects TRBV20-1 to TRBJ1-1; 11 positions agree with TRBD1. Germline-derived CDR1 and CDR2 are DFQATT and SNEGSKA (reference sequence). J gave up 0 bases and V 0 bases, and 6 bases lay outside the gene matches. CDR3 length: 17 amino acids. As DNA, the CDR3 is TGCAGTGCTAGAGATCCAGGACAGGGGGCCATGAACACTGAAGCTTTCTTT. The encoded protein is CSARDPGQGAMNTEAFF.

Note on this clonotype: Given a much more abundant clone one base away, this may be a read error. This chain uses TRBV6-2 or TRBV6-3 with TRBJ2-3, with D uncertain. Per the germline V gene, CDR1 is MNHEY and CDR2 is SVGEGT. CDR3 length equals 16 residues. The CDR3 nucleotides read TGTGCCAGCAGTCCCGACGGTCGGTACTATTCAGATGCGCAGTATTTT. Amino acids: CASSPDGRYYSDAQYF.

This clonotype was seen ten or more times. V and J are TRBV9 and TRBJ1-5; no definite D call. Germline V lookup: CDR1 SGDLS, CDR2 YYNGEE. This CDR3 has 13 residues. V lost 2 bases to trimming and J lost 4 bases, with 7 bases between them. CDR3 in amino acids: CASSVDGNQPQHF. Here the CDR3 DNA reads TGTGCCAGCAGCGTTGACGGTAATCAGCCCCAGCATTTT. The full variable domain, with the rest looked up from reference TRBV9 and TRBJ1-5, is DSGVTQTPKHLITATGQRVTLRCSPRSGDLSVYWYQQSLDQGLQFLIQYYNGEERAKGNILERFSAQQFPDLHSELNLSSLELGDSALYFCASSVDGNQPQHFGDGTRLSIL.

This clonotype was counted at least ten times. CDR3 in DNA: TGCAGTGCTCGAGTGAGGGCTAATGAAAAACTGTTTTTT. Its protein product is CSARVRANEKLFF. The V and J genes are TRBV20-1 and TRBJ1-4; D not resolved. The CDR3 loop spans 13 amino acids. CDR1 and CDR2 (germline): DFQATT, SNEGSKA (reference sequence). The ends were cut back, 5 bases at V and 3 bases at J, with 10 bases in the middle.

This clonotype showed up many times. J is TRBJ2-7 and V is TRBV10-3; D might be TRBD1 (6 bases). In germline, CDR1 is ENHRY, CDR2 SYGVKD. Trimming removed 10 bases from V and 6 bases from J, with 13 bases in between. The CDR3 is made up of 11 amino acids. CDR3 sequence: CATKDSGEQYF. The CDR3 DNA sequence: TGTGCCACGAAGGACAGTGGCGAGCAGTACTTC.

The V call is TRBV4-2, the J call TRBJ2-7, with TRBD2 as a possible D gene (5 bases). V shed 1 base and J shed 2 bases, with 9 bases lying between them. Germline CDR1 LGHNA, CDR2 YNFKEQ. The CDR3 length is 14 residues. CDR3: CASSQGGLPYEQYF. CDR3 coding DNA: TGTGCCAGCAGCCAAGGAGGGCTGCCCTACGAGCAGTACTTC.

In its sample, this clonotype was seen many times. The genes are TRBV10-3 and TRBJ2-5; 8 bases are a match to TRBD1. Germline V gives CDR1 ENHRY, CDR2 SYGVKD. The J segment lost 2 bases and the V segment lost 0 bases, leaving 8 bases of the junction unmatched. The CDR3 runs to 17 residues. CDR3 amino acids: CAISESWTGRVQETQYF. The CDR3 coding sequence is TGTGCCATCAGTGAGTCGTGGACAGGGAGAGTGCAAGAGACCCAGTACTTC.

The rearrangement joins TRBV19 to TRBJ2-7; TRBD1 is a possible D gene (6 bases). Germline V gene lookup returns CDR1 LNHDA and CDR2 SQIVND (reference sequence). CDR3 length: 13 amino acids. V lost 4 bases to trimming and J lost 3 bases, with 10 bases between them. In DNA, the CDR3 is TGTGCCAGTAGTAAGGCACAGGGCTACGAGCAGTACTTC. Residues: CASSKAQGYEQYF.

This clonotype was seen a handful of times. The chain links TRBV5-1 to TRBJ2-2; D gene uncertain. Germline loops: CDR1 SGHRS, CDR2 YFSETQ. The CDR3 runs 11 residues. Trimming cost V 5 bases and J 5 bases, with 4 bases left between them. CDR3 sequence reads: CASSRTGELFF. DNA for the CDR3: TGCGCCAGCAGTCGGACCGGGGAGCTGTTTTTT. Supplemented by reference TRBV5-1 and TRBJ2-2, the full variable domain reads KAGVTQTPRYLIKTRGQQVTLSCSPISGHRSVSWYQQTPGQGLQFLFEYFSETQRNKGNFPGRFSGRQFSNSRSEMNVSTLELGDSALYLCASSRTGELFFGEGSRLTVL.

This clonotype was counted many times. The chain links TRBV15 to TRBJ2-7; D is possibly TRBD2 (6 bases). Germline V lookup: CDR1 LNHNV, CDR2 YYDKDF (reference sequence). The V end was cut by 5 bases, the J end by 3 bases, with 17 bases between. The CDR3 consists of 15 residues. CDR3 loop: CATSDGASARYEQYF. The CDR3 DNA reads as TGTGCCACCAGCGACGGGGCTAGCGCCCGCTACGAGCAGTACTTC.

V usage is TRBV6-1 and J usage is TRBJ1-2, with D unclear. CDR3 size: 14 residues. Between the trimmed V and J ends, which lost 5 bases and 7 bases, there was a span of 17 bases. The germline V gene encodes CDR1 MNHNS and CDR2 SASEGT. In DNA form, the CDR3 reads TGTGCCAGCAGTCAGCAGGTGGCAATGGCTGGCTACACCTTC. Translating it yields CASSQQVAMAGYTF.